A selection of T cell receptor beta chains follows, all from one sample in a study of blood T cells in healthy people across ages. MiXCR, run by TCRdb on the 5' RACE reads, gives a single entry per CDR3 protein. Altogether about 1 million distinct CDR3 sequences are present, 35% to 55% being singletons, with the ten largest covering over 15%. Sequencing was done on a sample of blood. Every receptor here comes from a woman between 55 and 75 years old in good health. Both conserved end residues are part of each CDR3. The D gene is left open where the match is weak. The size entry is marked missing in some rows and otherwise reads once, few, many or a size class.

j_gene	abundance	d_gene	v_gene	CDR3nt	CDR3aa
TRBJ2-1	once	NA	TRBV24-1	TGCGCCACCAGTGATTCTGGGGCGGGAAGTCGCAATGAGCAGTTCTTC	CATSDSGAGSRNEQFF
TRBJ2-7	few	NA	TRBV27	TGTGCCAGCAGTTTATCGAGTAGATACGAGCAGTACTTC	CASSLSSRYEQYF
TRBJ2-1	NA	TRBD1	TRBV7-2	TGTGCCAGCAGCTTATCTCCGACAGGGGCGAACAATGAGCAGTTCTTC	CASSLSPTGANNEQFF
TRBJ2-7	NA	NA	TRBV7-9	TGTGCCAGCACGGGCTCCCTGAAAGTCCCGATCTCCTACGAGCAGTACTTC	CASTGSLKVPISYEQYF
TRBJ2-7	many	TRBD1	TRBV9	TGTGCCAGCAGCGTAGGGACAGGGACCTACGAGCAGTACTTC	CASSVGTGTYEQYF
TRBJ2-5	NA	NA	TRBV6-1	TGTGCCAGCAGTGGGGTGGATTTACCGTGGGCCGGAGAGACCCAGTACTTC	CASSGVDLPWAGETQYF
TRBJ2-7	NA	NA	TRBV5-6	TGTGCCAGCAGCTTGGTAGGGGTCAGAGATTACGAGCAGTACTTC	CASSLVGVRDYEQYF
TRBJ2-5	few	NA	TRBV20-1	TGCAGCGCGGGGCATCAAGAGACCCAGTACTTC	CSAGHQETQYF
TRBJ1-4	few	NA	TRBV2	TGTGCCAGCTCCCCCCTGGTCGGAAAACTGTTTTTT	CASSPLVGKLFF
TRBJ1-1	NA	NA	TRBV12-3/TRBV12-4	TGTGCCAGCAGTTTTCGAGGTTTTGGTTCCTTAGAAGCTTTCTTT	CASSFRGFGSLEAFF
TRBJ2-4	NA	TRBD2	TRBV4-1	TGCGCCAGCAGCCAAGGAGGCGGGACTAGCGGGATAAGGGGGAACATTCAGTACTTC	CASSQGGGTSGIRGNIQYF
TRBJ2-3	NA	TRBD2	TRBV5-4	TGTGCCAGCAGCGGATCTAGCGGGACGACAGATACGCAGTATTTT	CASSGSSGTTDTQYF
TRBJ2-1	NA	NA	TRBV9	TGTGCCAGCAGCGTGGGACCCACCAACAATGAGCAGTTCTTC	CASSVGPTNNEQFF
TRBJ2-3	NA	NA	TRBV6-5	TGTGCCAGCAGTTACTCCCTGACAGGTGGGCAGTATTTT	CASSYSLTGGQYF
TRBJ1-2	few	NA	TRBV5-5	TGTGCCAGCAGCTTGGACTCTTCCCCTTATGGCTACACCTTC	CASSLDSSPYGYTF
TRBJ2-1	few	NA	TRBV2	TGTGCCAGCACCAGGACAGCCTCCTACAATGAGCAGTTCTTC	CASTRTASYNEQFF
TRBJ2-1	once	TRBD2	TRBV6-2/TRBV6-3	TGTGCCAGCAGAAGTAGCGGGATTGGTTACAATGAGCAGTTCTTC	CASRSSGIGYNEQFF
TRBJ2-2	NA	TRBD1	TRBV27	TGTGCCAGCAGTACGGACAGGGCCACCGGGGAGCTGTTTTTT	CASSTDRATGELFF
TRBJ1-4	NA	TRBD1	TRBV28	TGTGCCAGCAGTTTACTCGTCCTCCCGGACAGGGGCTATGAAAAACTGTTTTTT	CASSLLVLPDRGYEKLFF
TRBJ2-5	few	TRBD2	TRBV20-1	TGCAGTGCCCCGAGACTAGCGGGAGAGTTGGGTGAGACCCAGTACTTC	CSAPRLAGELGETQYF
TRBJ2-7	NA	NA	TRBV10-3	TGTGCCATCAGGCAGGGAGGGGGTGTTGGGGCCTACGAGCAGTACTTC	CAIRQGGGVGAYEQYF
TRBJ2-7	many	TRBD2	TRBV10-3	TGTGCCATCAGTGAGGCTAACGGACTAGCGGGAGCCGAGCAGTACTTC	CAISEANGLAGAEQYF
TRBJ2-1	NA	NA	TRBV11-2	TGTGCCAGCAACATTTTGGGACAAGGATTGGGTGAGCAGTTCTTC	CASNILGQGLGEQFF
TRBJ2-7	NA	NA	TRBV29-1	TGCAGCGTTCTTCTAGGATACGAGCAGTACTTC	CSVLLGYEQYF
TRBJ2-3	few	TRBD1	TRBV12-3/TRBV12-4	TGTGCCAGCAGCCAGACAGGGGGTACGCAGTATTTT	CASSQTGGTQYF
TRBJ2-7	few	NA	TRBV28	TGTGCCAGCAGTTTTTTCGTTAACAATAACCCCTCCTACGAGCAGTACTTC	CASSFFVNNNPSYEQYF
TRBJ1-5	NA	TRBD1	TRBV24-1	TGTGCCACCAGTGAGACAGGGCAGCAGCCCCAGCATTTT	CATSETGQQPQHF
TRBJ2-3	NA	NA	TRBV24-1	TGTGCCACCAGTCAAGTCGGAACAGATACGCAGTATTTT	CATSQVGTDTQYF
TRBJ2-1	NA	NA	TRBV20-1	TGCAGTGCTAGGGGGACCCCCCGCGATGAGCAGTTCTTC	CSARGTPRDEQFF
TRBJ2-1	few	NA	TRBV20-1	TGCAGTGCGGCACCCCATAGCAGTGAGCAGTTCTTC	CSAAPHSSEQFF
TRBJ2-5	NA	NA	TRBV9	TGTGCCAGCAGCGTAGGTTTGGGCAAAGGAGGGGAGACCCAGTACTTC	CASSVGLGKGGETQYF
TRBJ2-5	NA	TRBD2	TRBV5-1	TGCGCCAGCAGCTTGGTAGGGACTAGCGGGAGACCGATCCAAGAGACCCAGTACTTC	CASSLVGTSGRPIQETQYF
TRBJ2-1	few	TRBD1	TRBV3-1	TGTGCCAGCAGCCAAGATCGCGGACAGGGGTTCTTC	CASSQDRGQGFF
TRBJ2-1	NA	NA	TRBV27	TGTGCCAGCGGCAGGGGAAGCGGGTACTCCTACAATGAGCAGTTCTTC	CASGRGSGYSYNEQFF
TRBJ2-1	NA	TRBD2	TRBV24-1	TGTGCCACCACCCCGGGACTAGCATGGAATGAGCAGTTCTTC	CATTPGLAWNEQFF
TRBJ1-5	NA	NA	TRBV3-1	TGTGCCAGCAGCCAAGGGGGAATTCAGCCCCAGCATTTT	CASSQGGIQPQHF
TRBJ2-7	NA	NA	TRBV20-1	TGCAGTGCTAGAGGATTGTCCGGGACACTCTCTACGGAGCAGTACTTC	CSARGLSGTLSTEQYF
TRBJ2-3	NA	TRBD2	TRBV12-3/TRBV12-4	TGTGCCAGCAGTCGAACTAGCGGGAGAGTACATACGCAGTATTTT	CASSRTSGRVHTQYF
TRBJ2-1	many	TRBD2	TRBV29-1	TGCAGCGTCCGTTCACAAACTAGCGGGAGGGCCAAGTTTAGAGATGAGCAGTTCTTC	CSVRSQTSGRAKFRDEQFF
TRBJ1-1	few	NA	TRBV2	TGTGCCAGCAGTGAACTAGGTGGGGAAAACACTGAAGCTTTCTTT	CASSELGGENTEAFF
TRBJ1-1	NA	TRBD1	TRBV6-6	TGTGCCAGCAGTATCGGACAGGGGATGGCGAACACTGAAGCTTTCTTT	CASSIGQGMANTEAFF
TRBJ1-2	NA	TRBD1	TRBV6-5	TGTGCCAGCAGTGACGGGACAGGGGACTATGGCTACACCTTC	CASSDGTGDYGYTF
TRBJ2-7	NA	TRBD2	TRBV4-2	TGTGCCAGCAGCCACTCAACCGGGACTAGCGGGGGCTACGAGCAGTACTTC	CASSHSTGTSGGYEQYF
TRBJ2-1	NA	NA	TRBV27	TGTGCCAGCAGTTTGGCAGACCCGAGCTCCTACAATGAGCAGTTCTTC	CASSLADPSSYNEQFF
TRBJ2-1	few	TRBD2	TRBV15	TGTGCCACCAGCAGAGATGGACTAGCGGCCTCCTACAATGAGCAGTTCTTC	CATSRDGLAASYNEQFF
TRBJ2-7	NA	NA	TRBV5-1	TGCGCCAGCAGCTTGCCGTCGGGGACTGGATTTTACAATGAGCAGTACTTC	CASSLPSGTGFYNEQYF
TRBJ2-1	NA	TRBD1	TRBV5-1	TGCGCCAGCAGCCAGGACAGGGCGGAGCGGAATGAGCAGTTCTTC	CASSQDRAERNEQFF
TRBJ1-5	NA	NA	TRBV20-1	TGCAGTGCTAGAGATCCGGGTCGGGACAATCAGCCCCAGCATTTT	CSARDPGRDNQPQHF
TRBJ1-5	NA	NA	TRBV20-1	TGCAGTGCCGTGGAGCTTTTGAGTCAGCCCCAGCATTTT	CSAVELLSQPQHF